The TCR beta chain under discussion was sequenced for a study of cytomegalovirus exposure and HLA in healthy donors. Worth noting for this clone: As yet, its antigen is unknown.

PCR amplification relied on 60 Vbeta primers (plus 13 Jbeta primers). The assay was immunoSEQ multiplex PCR, and TCRdb's table has in-frame clones only and misses some. The sample includes 150,000 to 200,000 clones, nearly 80% of them seen just once. V was pared by 7 bases and J by 5 bases, with 12 bases between. CDR3 length: 13 residues. Germline-derived CDR1 and CDR2 are SNHLY and FYNNEI. The study, taken as a whole, reports: Links to common viral pathogens appeared, in a later analysis, for several of the most significant clusters.

The chain has TRBV2 and TRBJ2-1; the D gene is possibly TRBD1 (6 bases). The sequencing sample was made of PBMCs. The receptor was derived from a female donor in good health and CMV-seronegative. The CDR3 is CASIGQNHNEQFF. The DNA of the CDR3 is TGTGCCAGCATAGGACAGAACCACAATGAGCAGTTCTTC.